A selection of T cell receptor beta chains follows, all from one sample in a study of blood T cell repertoires in COVID-19. Sequenced by immunoSEQ multiplex PCR; TCRdb stores in-frame clones only, minus some. The sample consists of around 220,000 clones, approximately 82% of them appearing once. Source material: peripheral blood. The origin of the receptors is an elderly woman with active or convalescent COVID-19. CDR3s include the opening cysteine and the closing phenylalanine or tryptophan.

V	J	CDR3
TRBV7-8	TRBJ2-1	CASSLPTSGVANEQFF
TRBV6-5	TRBJ2-1	CASRRTGENEQFF
TRBV7-9	TRBJ1-1	CASSATGVAAFF
TRBV18	TRBJ2-7	CASSPDNSYEQYF
TRBV9	TRBJ2-1	CASTMGGNEQFF
TRBV19	TRBJ2-2	CASSIEGAGELFF
TRBV9	TRBJ2-7	CASSAQTSPAYEQYF
TRBV3-1/TRBV3-2	TRBJ1-5	CASSFTGFSNQPQHF
TRBV6-1	TRBJ1-2	CASSETGVGSYGYTF
TRBV30	TRBJ1-3	CAWKLTGTLTGNTIYF